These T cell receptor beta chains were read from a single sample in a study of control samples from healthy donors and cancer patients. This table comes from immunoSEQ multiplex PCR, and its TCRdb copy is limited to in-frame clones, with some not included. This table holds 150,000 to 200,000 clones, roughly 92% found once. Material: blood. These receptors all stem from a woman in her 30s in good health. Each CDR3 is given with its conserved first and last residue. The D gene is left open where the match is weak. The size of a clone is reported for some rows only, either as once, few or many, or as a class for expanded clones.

CASSHGQAYEQYF	TGTGCCAGCAGTCACGGACAGGCGTACGAGCAGTACTTC	TRBD1	-	TRBV28	TRBJ2-7
CASFFPGYTF	TGTGCCAGCTTCTTCCCTGGCTACACCTTC	-	-	TRBV6-5	TRBJ1-2
CASSYNRVNTEAFF	TGTGCCAGCAGCTACAACAGGGTGAACACTGAAGCTTTCTTT	-	-	TRBV7-9	TRBJ1-1
CASNPGGSSREQYF	TGTGCCAGCAACCCCGGAGGGTCTAGTCGCGAGCAGTACTTC	-	few	TRBV6-2/TRBV6-3	TRBJ2-7
CASGLDGVRGNQPQHF	TGTGCTAGTGGTTTGGATGGGGTACGGGGCAATCAGCCCCAGCATTTT	-	-	TRBV12-5	TRBJ1-5
CASSLLGSAHNEQFF	TGCGCCAGCAGCTTGCTAGGTTCAGCACACAATGAGCAGTTCTTC	-	-	TRBV5-1	TRBJ2-1
CASSIGDTGGEKLFF	TGTGCCAGTAGTATCGGGGACACAGGAGGGGAAAAACTGTTTTTT	-	few	TRBV19	TRBJ1-4
CASSQEAKETQYF	TGTGCCAGCAGCCAAGAGGCGAAAGAGACCCAGTACTTC	-	once	TRBV4-2	TRBJ2-5
CASSVEWANYGYTF	TGTGCCAGCAGCGTAGAATGGGCAAACTATGGCTACACCTTC	-	once	TRBV9	TRBJ1-2
CASSLEGQGNSPLHF	TGTGCCAGCAGCTTGGAAGGGCAGGGGAATTCACCCCTCCACTTT	-	-	TRBV5-4	TRBJ1-6
CASSDRAGEGDTQYF	TGTGCCAGCAGTGACCGGGCGGGAGAGGGAGATACGCAGTATTTT	TRBD2	-	TRBV6-4	TRBJ2-3
CATRPGLNTEAFF	TGTGCTACCCGCCCAGGGCTGAACACTGAAGCTTTCTTT	-	-	TRBV12-5	TRBJ1-1
CASSQGRGTEAFF	TGTGCCAGCAGTCAGGGCAGGGGAACTGAAGCTTTCTTT	-	-	TRBV27	TRBJ1-1
CASSSLVNRARDTQYF	TGTGCCAGCAGCTCGTTGGTTAATCGGGCTCGGGATACGCAGTATTTT	-	-	TRBV27	TRBJ2-3
CARRDSNTGELFF	TGTGCCCGAAGGGACTCCAACACCGGGGAGCTGTTTTTT	-	once	TRBV7-8	TRBJ2-2
CAWSQGGASGYTF	TGTGCCTGGAGCCAGGGGGGGGCGTCCGGCTACACCTTC	TRBD1	-	TRBV30	TRBJ1-2
CATSGGPLGDGYTF	TGTGCCACCAGTGGGGGACCTCTTGGTGACGGCTACACCTTC	-	-	TRBV24-1	TRBJ1-2
CASSQGSGYTF	TGTGCCAGCAGCCAGGGATCTGGCTACACCTTC	-	-	TRBV12-3/TRBV12-4	TRBJ1-2
CASSLTLAEETQYF	TGCGCCAGCAGCTTGACACTAGCGGAAGAGACCCAGTACTTC	TRBD2	-	TRBV5-1	TRBJ2-5
CASQRTSGSADTQYF	TGTGCCAGCCAACGGACTAGCGGGAGTGCAGATACGCAGTATTTT	TRBD2	few	TRBV6-4	TRBJ2-3
CASRHGTRIGEAFF	TGTGCCAGCAGACACGGGACGCGTATTGGTGAAGCTTTCTTT	-	-	TRBV28	TRBJ1-1
CASSRTPSGANVLTF	TGTGCCAGCAGCCGCACCCCAAGTGGGGCCAACGTCCTGACTTTC	-	few	TRBV6-5	TRBJ2-6
CASSLDRENEQFF	TGTGCCAGCAGCTTAGATCGGGAAAATGAGCAGTTCTTC	-	-	TRBV11-2	TRBJ2-1
CASRTSGTSGIGTQYF	TGTGCCAGTAGGACCTCCGGGACTAGCGGGATAGGTACGCAGTATTTT	TRBD2	-	TRBV19	TRBJ2-3
CASSQEMETVYEQYF	TGTGCCAGCAGCCAAGAGATGGAGACAGTCTACGAGCAGTACTTC	-	-	TRBV4-2	TRBJ2-7
CASSQDPGNQPQHF	TGCGCCAGCAGCCAAGATCCAGGTAATCAGCCCCAGCATTTT	-	once	TRBV4-3	TRBJ1-5
CASSSQPGVYEQYF	TGCGCCAGCAGCTCCCAGCCCGGAGTCTACGAGCAGTACTTC	-	-	TRBV4-1	TRBJ2-7
CAIRGDGGEQYF	TGTGCCATCAGGGGGGACGGTGGCGAGCAGTACTTC	-	once	TRBV10-3	TRBJ2-7
CASSLGQGYNQPQHF	TGTGCCAGCAGTTTGGGACAGGGCTACAATCAGCCCCAGCATTTT	TRBD1	-	TRBV28	TRBJ1-5
CASSQNAGGAYNEQFF	TGTGCCAGCAGCCAAAATGCGGGAGGGGCCTACAATGAGCAGTTCTTC	TRBD2	-	TRBV3-1/TRBV3-2	TRBJ2-1
CASSPGPNPYEQYF	TGTGCCAGCAGCCCCGGACCTAACCCCTACGAGCAGTACTTC	-	once	TRBV28	TRBJ2-7
CASSWTGGASYEQYF	TGTGCCAGCAGTTGGACAGGGGGCGCCTCCTACGAGCAGTACTTC	TRBD1	-	TRBV28	TRBJ2-7
CASSIRDTEAFF	TGTGCCAGTAGTATAAGGGACACTGAAGCTTTCTTT	-	-	TRBV19	TRBJ1-1
CASSEKQGLNQPQHF	TGTGCCAGCAGTGAGAAACAGGGCCTCAATCAGCCCCAGCATTTT	-	few	TRBV6-2/TRBV6-3	TRBJ1-5
CASRKKLADPYNEQFF	TGTGCCAGCAGGAAAAAGTTAGCGGACCCCTACAATGAGCAGTTCTTC	-	-	TRBV5-8	TRBJ2-1
CASSFGQNSNQPQHF	TGTGCCAGCAGTTTTGGGCAGAATAGCAATCAGCCCCAGCATTTT	-	-	TRBV27	TRBJ1-5
CASSSGTGDYEQYF	TGTGCCAGCAGCTCTGGGACAGGGGACTACGAGCAGTACTTC	TRBD1	-	TRBV7-7	TRBJ2-7
CASSQDLNLAGDEQYF	TGTGCCAGCAGCCAAGATCTCAACCTAGCGGGAGACGAGCAGTACTTC	TRBD2	-	TRBV4-2	TRBJ2-7
CASSIGGGKETQYF	TGTGCCAGTAGTATAGGCGGGGGCAAAGAGACCCAGTACTTC	-	-	TRBV19	TRBJ2-5
CASSPPGPQTQYF	TGTGCCAGCTCACCACCCGGCCCCCAGACCCAGTACTTC	-	once	TRBV18	TRBJ2-5
CAWSGLAGGRTDTQYF	TGTGCCTGGAGTGGACTAGCGGGAGGGCGCACAGATACGCAGTATTTT	TRBD2	-	TRBV30	TRBJ2-3
CASSRDRGSGQPQHF	TGTGCCAGCAGCCGGGACAGGGGCTCCGGTCAGCCCCAGCATTTT	TRBD1	-	TRBV2	TRBJ1-5
CASSLALAGEETQYF	TGTGCCAGCAGCTTGGCGCTAGCGGGTGAAGAGACCCAGTACTTC	TRBD2	-	TRBV7-8	TRBJ2-5
CASSLRTGSSYNEQFF	TGTGCCAGCAGTCTCAGGACAGGGAGCTCCTACAATGAGCAGTTCTTC	TRBD1	-	TRBV28	TRBJ2-1
CASSLRGNTEAFF	TGCGCCAGCAGCTTGAGGGGGAACACTGAAGCTTTCTTT	-	-	TRBV5-1	TRBJ1-1
CASSPEAGGEEKLFF	TGTGCCAGCAGCCCGGAGGCGGGAGGGGAGGAAAAACTGTTTTTT	-	few	TRBV4-2	TRBJ1-4
CASSLGGTQETQYF	TGCGCCAGCAGCTTGGGAGGGACTCAAGAGACCCAGTACTTC	-	once	TRBV5-1	TRBJ2-5
CASSPGVAEAYEQYF	TGTGCCAGCAGCCCCGGGGTAGCGGAGGCCTACGAGCAGTACTTC	-	-	TRBV3-1/TRBV3-2	TRBJ2-7
CASSLVTSGLSSYEQYF	TGTGCCAGCAGTTTAGTTACTAGCGGGCTGAGCTCCTACGAGCAGTACTTC	TRBD2	-	TRBV28	TRBJ2-7
CASSGPGLGDPDTQYF	TGCGCCAGCAGCGGGCCGGGACTAGGGGATCCAGATACGCAGTATTTT	TRBD2	once	TRBV10-2	TRBJ2-3
CASSMGGNYNSPLHF	TGTGCCAGTAGTATGGGAGGCAACTATAATTCACCCCTCCACTTT	-	-	TRBV19	TRBJ1-6
CASSISGFNTEAFF	TGTGCCAGTAGTATATCAGGCTTTAACACTGAAGCTTTCTTT	-	-	TRBV19	TRBJ1-1
CASSLLDGDTEAFF	TGTGCCAGCAGTTTATTGGACGGTGACACTGAAGCTTTCTTT	-	once	TRBV27	TRBJ1-1
CASSAQGYTEAFF	TGTGCCAGCAGCGCTCAGGGATACACTGAAGCTTTCTTT	-	-	TRBV7-3	TRBJ1-1
CASVTGDSPLHF	TGTGCCAGTGTTACAGGGGATTCACCCCTCCACTTT	TRBD1	-	TRBV28	TRBJ1-6